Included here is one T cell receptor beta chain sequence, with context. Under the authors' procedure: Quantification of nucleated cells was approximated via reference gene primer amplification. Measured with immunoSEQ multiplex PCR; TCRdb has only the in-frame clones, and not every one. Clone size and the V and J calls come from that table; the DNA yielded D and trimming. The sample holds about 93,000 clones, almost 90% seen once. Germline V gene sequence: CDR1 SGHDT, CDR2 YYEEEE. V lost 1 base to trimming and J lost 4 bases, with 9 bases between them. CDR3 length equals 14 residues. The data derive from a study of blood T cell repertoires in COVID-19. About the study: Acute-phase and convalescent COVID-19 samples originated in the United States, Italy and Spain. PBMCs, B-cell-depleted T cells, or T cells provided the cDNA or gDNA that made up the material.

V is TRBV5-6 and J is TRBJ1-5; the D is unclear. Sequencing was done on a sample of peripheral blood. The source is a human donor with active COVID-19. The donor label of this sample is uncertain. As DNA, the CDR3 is TGTGCCAGCAGCTTGCGGGGAGCTAATCAGCCCCAGCATTTT. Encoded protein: CASSLRGANQPQHF.